The 18 T cell receptor beta chains below all came from one sample that was sequenced in a study of blood T cell repertoires in COVID-19. Method: immunoSEQ multiplex PCR; TCRdb's copy keeps in-frame clones and lacks some. Of more than 90,000 clones in the sample, around 92% are singletons; the top ten hold around 6%. The sample was peripheral blood. These receptors all stem from a man aged 50 to 59 with active COVID-19.

The rearrangement uses TRBV9 and TRBJ2-1, with D possibly being TRBD2 (5 bases). Looked up from germline, CDR1 is SGDLS and CDR2 is YYNGEE. V was cut by 0 bases and J by 0 bases, with 7 bases left in between. The CDR3 covers 15 residues. The CDR3 here is CASSVDRGSYNEQFF. CDR3 nucleotides: TGTGCCAGCAGCGTAGACCGGGGCTCCTACAATGAGCAGTTCTTC.

J is TRBJ2-7 and V is TRBV5-6, with D perhaps TRBD2 (6 bases). V lost 3 bases to trimming and J lost 5 bases, with 15 bases between them. Germline loops: CDR1 SGHDT, CDR2 YYEEEE. The CDR3 sequence is 14 residues long. The CDR3 nucleotides are TGTGCCAGCAGCTCCGGGACTTCCTACCACGAGCAGTACTTC. This codes for CASSSGTSYHEQYF.

This rearrangement joins TRBV5-1 to TRBJ2-7, with TRBD1 as a possible D gene (5 bases). Looked up from germline, CDR1 is SGHRS and CDR2 is YFSETQ. V was clipped by 3 bases and J by 2 bases, with 6 bases between them. The CDR3 spans 12 residues. The CDR3 region has the DNA TGCGCCAGCAGCTCGACAGCCTACGAGCAGTACTTC. Translating gives CASSSTAYEQYF.

The chain has TRBV7-2 and TRBJ1-3; D perhaps matches TRBD1 (6 bases). The CDR3 contains 15 residues. V dropped 5 bases and J dropped 4 bases, with 15 bases sitting between them. From germline, CDR1 is SGHTA and CDR2 FQGNSA. The DNA for the CDR3 is TGTGCCAGCAGCCCACTAGGGGGAAAGGGAAACACCATATATTTT. It yields the protein CASSPLGGKGNTIYF.

CDR3 DNA: TGTGCCAGCAGTGAAACCCGTTTAAGAAGACACTCTGGAAACACCATATATTTT. Translating gives CASSETRLRRHSGNTIYF. The chain has TRBV2 and TRBJ1-3; no firm D call. The CDR3 is made up of 18 amino acids. The V gene lost 2 bases and the J gene lost 0 bases, with 17 bases spanning the gap. Germline values: CDR1 SNHLY, CDR2 FYNNEI.

The rearrangement joins TRBV28 to TRBJ2-7; maybe TRBD2 (6 bases). The CDR3 totals 14 residues. Trimming removed 6 bases at V and 3 bases at J, with 15 bases between. The germline V gene encodes CDR1 MDHEN and CDR2 SYDVKM. CDR3 sequence reads: CASSPSGEFYEQYF. The CDR3 nucleotides read TGTGCCAGCAGCCCATCGGGGGAATTCTACGAGCAGTACTTC.

The gene calls are TRBV28 and TRBJ1-5; 7 nucleotides align to TRBD1. Germline CDR1 MDHEN, CDR2 SYDVKM. The CDR3 has 14 amino acids. The junction had 3 bases not matched to a gene; V was cut back by 1 base and J by 6 bases. This CDR3 reads CASSLYRGTQPQHF. The CDR3 nucleotides are TGTGCCAGCAGTTTATACAGGGGTACTCAGCCCCAGCATTTT. Drawing the rest from reference TRBV28 and TRBJ1-5, the complete variable domain is DVKVTQSSRYLVKRTGEKVFLECVQDMDHENMFWYRQDPGLGLRLIYFSYDVKMKEKGDIPEGYSVSREKKERFSLILESASTNQTSMYLCASSLYRGTQPQHFGDGTRLSIL.

This chain links TRBV18 with TRBJ2-7; the D gene is possibly TRBD2 (6 bases). This CDR3 contains 13 residues. V was trimmed by 2 bases and J by 7 bases, leaving 12 bases between them. Germline CDR1 is KGHSH and CDR2 is LQKENI. The CDR3 loop reads CASSPVLEGEQYF. The CDR3 region has the DNA TGTGCCAGCTCACCAGTCCTGGAGGGGGAGCAGTACTTC.

The genes are TRBV13 and TRBJ2-1; TRBD1 agrees at 9 bases. The V gene end was trimmed by 6 bases and the J gene end by 5 bases; junction bases not matched to a gene: 8. This CDR3 has 15 amino acids. Germline lookup yields CDR1 PRHDT and CDR2 FYEKMQ (reference sequence). The CDR3 is CASRNRQGVHNEQFF. CDR3 nucleotide sequence: TGTGCCAGCAGAAACCGACAGGGGGTCCACAATGAGCAGTTCTTC.

The chain carries TRBV4-1 and TRBJ2-1; D gene ambiguous. The germline CDR1 and CDR2 sequences are MGHRA and YSYEKL. The length of the CDR3 is 15 residues. The V end was cut by 0 bases, the J end by 6 bases, with 12 bases between. CDR3 bases: TGCGCCAGCAGCCAAGAATCTATCAGGCGCAATGAGCAGTTCTTC. Encoded protein: CASSQESIRRNEQFF.

The V and J genes are TRBV7-8 and TRBJ2-3; tentatively, D is TRBD1 (6 bases). V gave up 0 bases and J gave up 0 bases, with 10 bases separating them. The CDR3 has 16 amino acids. Germline loops: CDR1 SGHVS, CDR2 FQNEAQ. CDR3 loop: CASSLAGQPSTDTQYF. In nucleotides, the CDR3 is TGTGCCAGCAGCTTAGCGGGACAACCTAGCACAGATACGCAGTATTTT.

This clone has only one observation. J is TRBJ2-7 and V is TRBV11-3; perhaps TRBD1 as D (6 bases). Trimming removed 5 bases at V and 4 bases at J, with 12 bases between. The CDR3 loop spans 13 amino acids. Germline CDR1 and CDR2: SGHNT and YENEEA. CDR3 DNA sequence: TGTGCCAGCAGCGAGCAACAGGGTTACGAGCAGTACTTC. It codes for CASSEQQGYEQYF.

This clone has only one observation. The CDR3 region has the DNA TGTGCCAGCAGACGGGAGGGAGACACCGGGGAGCTGTTTTTT. Protein sequence: CASRREGDTGELFF. V and J are TRBV2 and TRBJ2-2, with TRBD2 matching over 8 bases. J lost 3 bases, V lost 6 bases, and 3 bases had no gene match. CDR3 size: 14 residues. Looked up from germline, CDR1 is SNHLY and CDR2 is FYNNEI.

The sample holds one count of this clone. The chain recombines TRBV10-3 with TRBJ2-3, with D tentatively TRBD2 (6 bases). V shed 8 bases and J shed 2 bases, with 20 bases lying between them. The CDR3 contains 16 residues. Per the germline V gene, CDR1 is ENHRY and CDR2 is SYGVKD. The chain's CDR3 is CAISGRGGLDTDTQYF. The CDR3, as DNA: TGTGCCATCTCGGGGCGGGGCGGCCTAGACACAGATACGCAGTATTTT.

The rearrangement uses TRBV6-1 and TRBJ2-3; D possibly corresponds to TRBD2 (6 bases). CDR3 length: 16 residues. Deletions cut 4 bases from V and 2 bases from J, with 16 bases between. CDR1 is MNHNS and CDR2 is SASEGT in the germline V gene. The CDR3 region has the DNA TGTGCCAGCAGTGTCTCTAGCGTTACTATCACAGATACGCAGTATTTT. It translates to CASSVSSVTITDTQYF.

The rearrangement uses TRBV7-2 and TRBJ2-5; D is perhaps TRBD2 (6 bases). Germline assignment: CDR1 SGHTA and CDR2 FQGNSA. V was pared by 5 bases and J by 4 bases, with 14 bases between. This CDR3 spans 14 amino acids. CDR3 in DNA: TGTGCCAGCAGCCGGGGGAGGAGTATAGAGACCCAGTACTTC. Encoded protein: CASSRGRSIETQYF.

The chain carries TRBV7-8 and TRBJ1-4; no definite D call. The CDR3 runs 15 residues. Per germline, CDR1 SGHVS and CDR2 FQNEAQ. V lost 1 base and J 7 bases, leaving 13 bases between the germline ends. This CDR3 reads CASSLGLAASEKLFF. Here the CDR3 DNA reads TGTGCCAGCAGCTTAGGCTTGGCTGCCAGTGAAAAACTGTTTTTT.

The chain has TRBV11-2 and TRBJ2-1; no clear D gene. The V end was cut by 4 bases, the J end by 3 bases, with 4 bases between. Germline CDR1 SGHAT, CDR2 FQNNGV. The CDR3 runs to 12 residues. DNA for the CDR3: TGTGCCAGCAGCTCAAACTACAATGAGCAGTTCTTC. Its protein product is CASSSNYNEQFF.